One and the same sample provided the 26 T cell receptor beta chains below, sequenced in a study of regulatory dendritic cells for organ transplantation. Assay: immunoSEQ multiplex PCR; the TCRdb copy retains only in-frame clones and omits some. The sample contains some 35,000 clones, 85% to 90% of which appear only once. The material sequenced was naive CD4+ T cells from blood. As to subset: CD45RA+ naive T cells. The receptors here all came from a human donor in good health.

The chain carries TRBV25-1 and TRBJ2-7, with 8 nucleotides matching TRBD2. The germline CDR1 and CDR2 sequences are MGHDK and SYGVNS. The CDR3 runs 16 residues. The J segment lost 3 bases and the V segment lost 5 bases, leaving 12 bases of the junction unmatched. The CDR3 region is CASSPPRGGLFYEQYF. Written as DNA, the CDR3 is TGTGCCAGCAGTCCCCCTCGGGGGGGTCTTTTCTACGAGCAGTACTTC.

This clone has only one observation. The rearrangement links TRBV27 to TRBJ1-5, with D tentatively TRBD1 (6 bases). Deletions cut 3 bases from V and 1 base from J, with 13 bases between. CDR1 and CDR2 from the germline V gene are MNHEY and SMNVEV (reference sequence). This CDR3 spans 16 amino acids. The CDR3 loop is CASSFRGRVSNQPQHF. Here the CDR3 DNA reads TGTGCCAGCAGTTTTCGGGGGCGAGTGAGCAATCAGCCCCAGCATTTT.

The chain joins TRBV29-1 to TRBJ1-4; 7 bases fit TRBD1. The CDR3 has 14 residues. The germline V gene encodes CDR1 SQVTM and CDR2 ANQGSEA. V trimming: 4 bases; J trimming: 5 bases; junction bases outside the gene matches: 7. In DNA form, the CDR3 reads TGCAGCGTTGGAGAAGGGACAGAGAATGAAAAACTGTTTTTT. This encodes CSVGEGTENEKLFF.

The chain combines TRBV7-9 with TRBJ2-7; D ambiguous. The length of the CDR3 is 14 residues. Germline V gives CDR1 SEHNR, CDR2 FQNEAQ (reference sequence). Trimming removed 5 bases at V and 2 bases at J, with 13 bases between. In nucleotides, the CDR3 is TGTGCCAGCAGCCTGCCGGACCGAACCTACGAGCAGTACTTC. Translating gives CASSLPDRTYEQYF.

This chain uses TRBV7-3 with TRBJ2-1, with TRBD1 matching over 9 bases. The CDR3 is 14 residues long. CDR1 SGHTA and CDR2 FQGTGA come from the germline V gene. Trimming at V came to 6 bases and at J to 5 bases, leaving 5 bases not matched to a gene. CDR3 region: CASRTGGSDNEQFF. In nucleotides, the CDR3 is TGTGCCAGCAGGACAGGGGGTTCCGACAATGAGCAGTTCTTC.

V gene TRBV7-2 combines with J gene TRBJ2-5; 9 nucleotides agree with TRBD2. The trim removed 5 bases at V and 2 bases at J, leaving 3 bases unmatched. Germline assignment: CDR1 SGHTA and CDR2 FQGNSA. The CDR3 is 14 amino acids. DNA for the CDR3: TGTGCCAGCAGCCATAGCGGGGGTCAAGAGACCCAGTACTTC. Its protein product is CASSHSGGQETQYF.

Here the CDR3 reads CASSLEPRDRGRAPYF. CDR3 nucleotide sequence: TGCGCCAGCAGCTTGGAGCCCCGGGACAGGGGTAGGGCCCCTTACTTC. V and J are TRBV5-1 and TRBJ2-5, with 10 positions matching TRBD1. This CDR3 comprises 16 residues. Per the germline V gene, CDR1 is SGHRS and CDR2 is YFSETQ. The trim removed 0 bases at V and 14 bases at J, leaving 16 bases unmatched.

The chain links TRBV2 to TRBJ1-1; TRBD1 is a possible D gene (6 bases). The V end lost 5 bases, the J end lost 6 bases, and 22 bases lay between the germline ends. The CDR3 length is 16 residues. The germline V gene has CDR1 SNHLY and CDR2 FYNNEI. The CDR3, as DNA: TGTGCCAGCAGTCCGGACAGAGGTCCTAGGGGAGCTGAAGCTTTCTTT. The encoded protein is CASSPDRGPRGAEAFF.

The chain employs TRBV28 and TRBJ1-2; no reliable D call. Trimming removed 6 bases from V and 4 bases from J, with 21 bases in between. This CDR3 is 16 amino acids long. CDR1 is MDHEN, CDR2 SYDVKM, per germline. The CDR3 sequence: CASRPYMGSVVYGYTF. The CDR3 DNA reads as TGTGCCAGCAGACCCTATATGGGGTCAGTAGTCTATGGCTACACCTTC.

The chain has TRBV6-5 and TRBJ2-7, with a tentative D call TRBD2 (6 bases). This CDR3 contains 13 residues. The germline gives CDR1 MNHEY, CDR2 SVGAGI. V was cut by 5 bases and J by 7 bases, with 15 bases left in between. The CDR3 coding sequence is TGTGCCAGCAGTCTATGGGTACGGGGGGAGCAGTACTTC. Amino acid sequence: CASSLWVRGEQYF.

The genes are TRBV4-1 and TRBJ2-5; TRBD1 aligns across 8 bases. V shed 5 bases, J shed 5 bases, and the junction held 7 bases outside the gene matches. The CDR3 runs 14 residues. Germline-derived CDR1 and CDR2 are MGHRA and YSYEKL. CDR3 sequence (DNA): TGCGCCAGCAGCTCCCGACAGGGGACGGAGACCCAGTACTTC. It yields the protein CASSSRQGTETQYF.

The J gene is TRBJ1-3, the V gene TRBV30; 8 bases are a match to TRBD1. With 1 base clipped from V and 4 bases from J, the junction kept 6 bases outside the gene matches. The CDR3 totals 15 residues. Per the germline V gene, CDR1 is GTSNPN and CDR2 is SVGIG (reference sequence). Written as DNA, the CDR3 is TGTGCCTGGAGTGGGACAGGGAGGTACGGAAACACCATATATTTT. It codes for CAWSGTGRYGNTIYF. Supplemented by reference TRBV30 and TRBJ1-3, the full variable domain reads SQTIHQWPATLVQPVGSPLSLECTVEGTSNPNLYWYRQAAGRGLQLLFYSVGIGQISSEVPQNLSASRPQDRQFILSSKKLLLSDSGFYLCAWSGTGRYGNTIYFGEGSWLTVV.

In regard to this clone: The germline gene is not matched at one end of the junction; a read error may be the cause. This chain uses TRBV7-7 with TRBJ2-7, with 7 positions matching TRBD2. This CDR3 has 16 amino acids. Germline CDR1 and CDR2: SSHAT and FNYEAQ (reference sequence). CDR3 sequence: CASSPGEASGANEQYF. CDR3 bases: TGTGCTAGCAGCCCAGGCGAGGCTAGCGGCGCTAACGAGCAGTACTTC.

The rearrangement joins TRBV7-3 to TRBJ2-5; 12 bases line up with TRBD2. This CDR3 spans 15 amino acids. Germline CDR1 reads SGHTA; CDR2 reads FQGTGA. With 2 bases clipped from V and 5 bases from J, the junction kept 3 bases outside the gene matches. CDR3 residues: CASSLWGTSGETQYF. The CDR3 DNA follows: TGTGCCAGCAGCTTATGGGGGACTAGCGGGGAGACCCAGTACTTC. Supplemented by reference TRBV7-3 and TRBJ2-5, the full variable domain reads GAGVSQTPSNKVTEKGKYVELRCDPISGHTALYWYRQSLGQGPEFLIYFQGTGAADDSGLPNDRFFAVRPEGSVSTLKIQRTERGDSAVYLCASSLWGTSGETQYFGPGTRLLVL.

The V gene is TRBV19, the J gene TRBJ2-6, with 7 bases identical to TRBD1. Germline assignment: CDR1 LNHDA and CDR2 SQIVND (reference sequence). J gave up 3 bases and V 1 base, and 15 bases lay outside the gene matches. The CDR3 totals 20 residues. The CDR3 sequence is CASSIGMWVRQGGGANVLTF. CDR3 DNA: TGTGCCAGTAGTATAGGCATGTGGGTGCGACAGGGCGGTGGGGCCAACGTCCTGACTTTC.

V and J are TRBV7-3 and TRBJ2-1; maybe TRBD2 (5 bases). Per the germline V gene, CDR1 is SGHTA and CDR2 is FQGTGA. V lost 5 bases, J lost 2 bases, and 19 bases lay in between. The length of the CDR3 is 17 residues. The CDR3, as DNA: TGTGCCAGCAGCCTTTACCCGATCCCGAGGGCCTACAATGAGCAGTTCTTC. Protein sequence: CASSLYPIPRAYNEQFF. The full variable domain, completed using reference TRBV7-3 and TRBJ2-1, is GAGVSQTPSNKVTEKGKYVELRCDPISGHTALYWYRQSLGQGPEFLIYFQGTGAADDSGLPNDRFFAVRPEGSVSTLKIQRTERGDSAVYLCASSLYPIPRAYNEQFFGPGTRLTVL.

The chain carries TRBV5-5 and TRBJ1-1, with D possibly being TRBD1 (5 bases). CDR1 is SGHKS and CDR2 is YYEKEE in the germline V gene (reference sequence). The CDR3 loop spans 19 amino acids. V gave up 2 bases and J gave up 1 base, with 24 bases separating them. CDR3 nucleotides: TGTGCCAGCAGCTTCCCCGGCCGCACAGGAGCATACCCGAACACTGAAGCTTTCTTT. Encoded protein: CASSFPGRTGAYPNTEAFF.

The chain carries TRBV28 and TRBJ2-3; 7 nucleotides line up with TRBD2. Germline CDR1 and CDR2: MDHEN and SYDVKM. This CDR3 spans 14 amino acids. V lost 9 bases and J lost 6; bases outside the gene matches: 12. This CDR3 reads CASAEAGAVDTQYF. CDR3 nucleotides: TGTGCCAGTGCGGAGGCGGGAGCGGTCGATACGCAGTATTTT.

The CDR3 sequence: CASSPDRNTGELFF. CDR3 bases: TGCGCCAGCAGTCCCGACAGGAACACCGGGGAGCTGTTTTTT. This chain links TRBV10-2 with TRBJ2-2, with D possibly TRBD1 on 5 matching bases. Trimming cost V 5 bases and J 1 base, with 8 bases left between them. CDR3 length: 14 amino acids. Germline V gene lookup returns CDR1 WSHSY and CDR2 SAAADI.

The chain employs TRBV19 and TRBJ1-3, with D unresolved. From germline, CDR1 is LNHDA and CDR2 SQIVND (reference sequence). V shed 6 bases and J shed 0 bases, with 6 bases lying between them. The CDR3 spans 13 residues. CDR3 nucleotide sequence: TGTGCCAGTAGGGCCCTCTCTGGAAACACCATATATTTT. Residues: CASRALSGNTIYF.

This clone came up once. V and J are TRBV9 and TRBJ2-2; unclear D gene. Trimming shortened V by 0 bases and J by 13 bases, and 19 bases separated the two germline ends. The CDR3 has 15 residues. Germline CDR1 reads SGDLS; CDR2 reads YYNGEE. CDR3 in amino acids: CASSVVGGRTAWLFF. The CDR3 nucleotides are TGTGCCAGCAGCGTAGTTGGTGGCCGTACCGCTTGGCTGTTTTTT.

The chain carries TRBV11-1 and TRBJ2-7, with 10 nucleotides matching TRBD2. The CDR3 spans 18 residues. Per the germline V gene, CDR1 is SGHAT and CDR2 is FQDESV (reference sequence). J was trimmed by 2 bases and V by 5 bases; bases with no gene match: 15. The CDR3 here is CASSPREGTSVKTYEQYF. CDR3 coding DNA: TGTGCCAGCAGCCCCCGGGAGGGGACTAGCGTGAAGACCTACGAGCAGTACTTC. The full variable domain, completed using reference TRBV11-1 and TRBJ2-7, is EAEVAQSPRYKITEKSQAVAFWCDPISGHATLYWYRQILGQGPELLVQFQDESVVDDSQLPKDRFSAERLKGVDSTLKIQPAELGDSAMYLCASSPREGTSVKTYEQYFGPGTRLTVT.

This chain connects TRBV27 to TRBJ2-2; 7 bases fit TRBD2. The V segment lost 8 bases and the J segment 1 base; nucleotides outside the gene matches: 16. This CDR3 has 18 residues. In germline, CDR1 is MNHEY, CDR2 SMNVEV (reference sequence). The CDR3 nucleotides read TGTGCCAGCTCTGCTGTCCGGACTAGGCCGAGGAACACCGGGGAGCTGTTTTTT. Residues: CASSAVRTRPRNTGELFF.

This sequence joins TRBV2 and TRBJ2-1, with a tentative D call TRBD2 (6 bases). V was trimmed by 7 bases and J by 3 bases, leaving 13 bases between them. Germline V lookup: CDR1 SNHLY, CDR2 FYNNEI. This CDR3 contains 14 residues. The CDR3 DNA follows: TGTGCCAGCATAGCGGAGAGCAACTACAATGAGCAGTTCTTC. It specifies CASIAESNYNEQFF.

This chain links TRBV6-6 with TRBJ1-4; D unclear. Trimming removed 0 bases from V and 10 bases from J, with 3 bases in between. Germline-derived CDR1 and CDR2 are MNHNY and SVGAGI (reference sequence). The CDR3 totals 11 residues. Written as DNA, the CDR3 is TGTGCCAGCAGTTACTCGGTAAAACTGTTTTTT. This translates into CASSYSVKLFF.

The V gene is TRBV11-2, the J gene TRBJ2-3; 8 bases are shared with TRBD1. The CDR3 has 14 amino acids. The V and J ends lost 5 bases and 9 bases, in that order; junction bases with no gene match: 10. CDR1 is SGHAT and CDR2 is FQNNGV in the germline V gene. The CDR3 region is CASSLDRTGTTQYF. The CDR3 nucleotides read TGTGCCAGCAGCCTTGATAGGACAGGGACGACGCAGTATTTT.